Included here is one T cell receptor beta chain sequence, with context. The antigen is not known. The entry originates in a study of cytomegalovirus exposure and HLA in healthy donors. For the study at large: Assignment to the Caucasian-associated ancestry cluster applied to roughly 80% of the approximately 420 genotyped donors.

Primers included in the PCR were 60 Vbeta and 13 Jbeta primers. Profiling relied on immunoSEQ multiplex PCR, and the TCRdb table lists in-frame clones only, not all of them. The data show about 160,000 clones, with approximately 76% seen just once and approximately 1.3% held by the top ten. The study's findings and limits: Testing in vitro showed a few CMV-associated chains specific for CMV antigens. As a later analysis showed, a missense DCLRE1C variant was linked to trimming of TCR beta V- and J-genes.

The sequencing input was PBMCs. The clonotype originates from a man aged 55-75 years in good health and CMV-seronegative.

CDR3 amino acids: CASSIQGGLAGGPYNEQFF. The CDR3 DNA reads as TGTGCCAGTAGTATACAGGGTGGACTAGCGGGAGGCCCCTACAATGAGCAGTTCTTC. The chain recombines TRBV19 with TRBJ2-1; TRBD2 agrees at 14 bases. The junction had 8 bases not matched to a gene; V was cut back by 2 bases and J by 2 bases. CDR3 size: 19 residues. CDR1 is LNHDA, CDR2 SQIVND, per germline (reference sequence).